A selection of T cell receptor beta chains follows, all from one sample in a study of T cell changes during pregnancy in multiple sclerosis. Sequencing was performed with immunoSEQ multiplex PCR; in TCRdb, only in-frame clones are kept and a portion is missing. The sample has around 40,000 clones; roughly 89% are singletons. The specimen comprised CD4+ T cells from peripheral blood mononuclear cells, sampled in the first trimester of pregnancy. All receptors derive from a female donor with multiple sclerosis, enrolled in a pregnancy study. CDR3s include the opening cysteine and the closing phenylalanine or tryptophan. The D gene is left open where the match is weak. Clone size, where shown, is once, few, many, or a class for clones that have expanded.

j_call d_call clone_size v_call cdr3_nt cdr3_aa
TRBJ2-1 - - TRBV5-1 TGCGCCAGCAGCTTGGCCGTCGGTCCGGGCTCCTACAATGAGCAGTTCTTC CASSLAVGPGSYNEQFF
TRBJ2-5 - few TRBV1 TGCACCAGCAGCCAAGGCCTCCTTTGGACTAGCGGGAAGGGAGAGACCCAGTACTTC CTSSQGLLWTSGKGETQYF
TRBJ2-7 - once TRBV5-1 TGCGCCAGCAGCTTGGCCGGCAGGACCTACGAGCAGTACTTC CASSLAGRTYEQYF
TRBJ1-1 - few TRBV5-4 TGTGCCAGCAGCGAGGACATAAACACTGAAGCTTTCTTT CASSEDINTEAFF
TRBJ1-2 - - TRBV6-1 TGTGCCAGCAGGGGGCATGTATATGGCTACACCTTC CASRGHVYGYTF
TRBJ2-1 - - TRBV5-6 TGTGCCAGCAGCTTCTGGCAGGATGGCTCCTACAATGAGCAGTTCTTC CASSFWQDGSYNEQFF
TRBJ2-2 - - TRBV11-3 TGTGCCAGCAGTCGGGAAACCGGGGAGCTGTTTTTT CASSRETGELFF
TRBJ2-2 TRBD1 - TRBV2 TGTGCCAGCACCTCCTGGGCAGGGGGTCCGGGCGGGGAGCTGTTTTTT CASTSWAGGPGGELFF
TRBJ1-5 - - TRBV2 TGTGCCAGCAGTGAAAGTTACAGGCCCCAGCATTTT CASSESYRPQHF
TRBJ1-2 - - TRBV18 TGTGCCAGCTCACCACCGGCATTCTCTCTTGGGCCCCGCTATGGCTACACCTTC CASSPPAFSLGPRYGYTF
TRBJ1-1 - - TRBV28 TGTGCCAGCAGTTGGTCAGGGATGAACACTGAAGCTTTCTTT CASSWSGMNTEAFF
TRBJ1-3 - - TRBV11-1 TGTGCCAGCAGCTTAACAGGAAACTCTGGAAACACCATATATTTT CASSLTGNSGNTIYF
TRBJ2-3 TRBD2 - TRBV18 TGTGCCAGCTCACCATTTGGGGAGGGAGGCACAGATACGCAGTATTTT CASSPFGEGGTDTQYF
TRBJ2-1 TRBD2 - TRBV7-2 TGTGCCAGCTCTAGCGGGATGTACAATGAGCAGTTCTTC CASSSGMYNEQFF
TRBJ2-1 - - TRBV7-2 TGTGCCAGCAGCTTATCACGAGCAGAGCAGTTCTTC CASSLSRAEQFF
TRBJ1-5 - few TRBV27 TGTGCCAGCAGTTTACAGGGCGGCAATCAGCCCCAGCATTTT CASSLQGGNQPQHF
TRBJ1-2 TRBD1 - TRBV30 TGTGCCTGGACCGCCGGGACAGGAGGCGGCTACACCTTC CAWTAGTGGGYTF
TRBJ1-1 - - TRBV28 TGTGCCAGCAGGTCGGGGGGTGGGGGAGCTTTCTTT CASRSGGGGAFF
TRBJ2-2 - few TRBV10-3 TGTGCCACCAAGGGGGAGAACACCGGGGAGCTGTTTTTT CATKGENTGELFF
TRBJ2-5 TRBD2 - TRBV5-4 TGTGCCAGCAGCCGCCCAGCGGGAGGTCAGAGGGAGACCCAGTACTTC CASSRPAGGQRETQYF
TRBJ2-3 TRBD2 once TRBV7-9 TGTGCCAGCAGCCCATCTCTTGCAGCGGGAGGCACAGATACGCAGTATTTT CASSPSLAAGGTDTQYF
TRBJ2-2 - - TRBV9 TGTGCCAGCAGCGACCCGGTCCTAAACACCGGGGAGCTGTTTTTT CASSDPVLNTGELFF
TRBJ2-1 TRBD1 few TRBV27 TGTGCCAGCAGGGGGACAGGGGGTTCTATTATCCCCTACAATGAGCAGTTCTTC CASRGTGGSIIPYNEQFF
TRBJ1-1 - - TRBV10-3 TGTGCCACCTCGGTGGACGGGATGAACACTGAAGCTTTCTTT CATSVDGMNTEAFF
TRBJ2-7 - - TRBV29-1 TGCAGCGTTGGGGGCAGCTCCTACGAGCAGTACTTC CSVGGSSYEQYF
TRBJ2-7 TRBD2 - TRBV7-8 TGTGCCAGCAGCTTAGGGGGAGGGGTCCTCTCCTACGAGCAGTACTTC CASSLGGGVLSYEQYF
TRBJ2-2 TRBD2 - TRBV7-2 TGTGCCAGCAGCTTAGCGGGAGGGCCTACCGGGGAGCTGTTTTTT CASSLAGGPTGELFF
TRBJ2-5 - - TRBV11-2 TGTGCCAGCAGCTTAGGTTTCCTAGCGACGAAACAAGAGACCCAGTACTTC CASSLGFLATKQETQYF
TRBJ2-3 TRBD2 once TRBV9 TGTGCCAGCAGCGATAGCGGGAGGAAGACAGATACGCAGTATTTT CASSDSGRKTDTQYF
TRBJ1-5 - - TRBV18 TGTGCCAGCTCACAGCCCAGGGTTGGCAATCAGCCCCAGCATTTT CASSQPRVGNQPQHF
TRBJ2-7 TRBD1 - TRBV5-4 TGTGCCAGCAGCTTGGCGGGACAGGGCTCCTACGAGCAGTACTTC CASSLAGQGSYEQYF
TRBJ2-1 TRBD2 once TRBV5-1 TGCGCCAGCAGCCGTGAAGTAGCGGGAGGGCCTGATGAGCAGTTCTTC CASSREVAGGPDEQFF
TRBJ2-7 - - TRBV7-9 TGTGCCAGCAGCTTAGCCGAGGAGTACTCCTACGAGCAGTACTTC CASSLAEEYSYEQYF
TRBJ1-5 TRBD1 - TRBV10-3 TGTGCCATCAGTGAGCAGGGGGTCGAACAGCCCCAGCATTTT CAISEQGVEQPQHF
TRBJ2-7 TRBD1 - TRBV7-2 TGTGCCAGCAGCTTAGGGAGCGGACAGGTCTACGAGCAGTACTTC CASSLGSGQVYEQYF
TRBJ1-1 - - TRBV9 TGTGCCAGCAGCGTTCAGGGGTACAACACTGAAGCTTTCTTT CASSVQGYNTEAFF
TRBJ2-2 TRBD1 - TRBV28 TGTGCCAGCAGAAACTCCGGGACAGGGAAAAACGGGGAGCTGTTTTTT CASRNSGTGKNGELFF
TRBJ1-4 - - TRBV15 TGTGCCACCAGCAGAGTTGGGCAGGGCAATGAAAAACTGTTTTTT CATSRVGQGNEKLFF
TRBJ2-3 - - TRBV2 TGTGCCAGCAGCGACCGGACTACTTACACAGATACGCAGTATTTT CASSDRTTYTDTQYF
TRBJ2-5 - - TRBV5-1 TGCGCCAGCAACCCCGGAGGAGCCCAAGAGACCCAGTACTTC CASNPGGAQETQYF
TRBJ2-5 TRBD1 few TRBV9 TGTGCCAGCAGCGCGGGACAGGGGGACCAAGAGACCCAGTACTTC CASSAGQGDQETQYF
TRBJ2-3 - - TRBV29-1 TGCAGCGAACAGACGGAAGATACGCAGTATTTT CSEQTEDTQYF
TRBJ2-3 - - TRBV7-9 TGTGCCAGCAGCCTCACAGATACGCAGTATTTT CASSLTDTQYF
TRBJ1-4 TRBD1 - TRBV28 TGTGCCAGCAGTTTGACAGGGACAACTAATGAAAAACTGTTTTTT CASSLTGTTNEKLFF
TRBJ1-5 - once TRBV2 TGTGCCAGCAGTGAAGTATTCCCCCGGGGTCAGCCCCAGCATTTT CASSEVFPRGQPQHF
TRBJ1-4 - - TRBV5-5 TGTGCCAGCAGCTTGGATAGGGGCAAGGGGTCTAATGAAAAACTGTTTTTT CASSLDRGKGSNEKLFF
TRBJ2-1 TRBD2 - TRBV6-5 TGTGCCAGCGGGTGGCGGGAGGCCCACAATGAGCAGTTCTTC CASGWREAHNEQFF
TRBJ2-7 TRBD2 once TRBV7-2 TGTGCCAGCAGCCGACCGCAGGGACTAGCGGGAGGGAGCTCCTACGAGCAGTACTTC CASSRPQGLAGGSSYEQYF
TRBJ2-1 - - TRBV12-2 TGTGCAAGTCGCTTAGGACGCGGCTCCTACAATGAGCAGTTCTTC CASRLGRGSYNEQFF
TRBJ2-1 TRBD2 once TRBV6-5 TGTGCCAGCAGTTACTTAGCGGGAGGGTACAATGAGCAGTTCTTC CASSYLAGGYNEQFF
TRBJ2-7 TRBD2 - TRBV6-1 TGTGCCAGCAGTGATAAGTGGACTAGCGGCCCGAGCTCCTACGAGCAGTACTTC CASSDKWTSGPSSYEQYF